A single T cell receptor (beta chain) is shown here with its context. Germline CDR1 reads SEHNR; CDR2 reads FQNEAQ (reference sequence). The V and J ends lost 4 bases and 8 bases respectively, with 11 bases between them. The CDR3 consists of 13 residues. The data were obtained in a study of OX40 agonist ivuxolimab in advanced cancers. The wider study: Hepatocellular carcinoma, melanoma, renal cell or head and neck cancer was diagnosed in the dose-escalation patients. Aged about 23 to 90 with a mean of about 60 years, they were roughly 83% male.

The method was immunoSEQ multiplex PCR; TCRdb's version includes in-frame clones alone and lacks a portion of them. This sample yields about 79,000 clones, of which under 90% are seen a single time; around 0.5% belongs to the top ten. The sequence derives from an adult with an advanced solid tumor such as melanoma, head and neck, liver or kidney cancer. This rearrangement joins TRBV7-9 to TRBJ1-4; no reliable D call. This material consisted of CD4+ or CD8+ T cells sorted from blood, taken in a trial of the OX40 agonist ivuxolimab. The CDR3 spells CASSSRRGEKLFF. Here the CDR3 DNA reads TGTGCCAGCAGCTCGCGGCGCGGGGAAAAACTGTTTTTT. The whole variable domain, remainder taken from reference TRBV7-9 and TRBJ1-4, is DTGVSQNPRHKITKRGQNVTFRCDPISEHNRLYWYRQTLGQGPEFLTYFQNEAQLEKSRLLSDRFSAERPKGSFSTLEIQRTEQGDSAMYLCASSSRRGEKLFFGSGTQLSVL.